The 29 T cell receptor beta chains presented below share a single source sample, sequenced in a study of response to subunit inactivated influenza vaccine. TCRdb independently ran MiXCR on the RT-PCR reads; one entry per CDR3 protein. The sample includes just under 550,000 distinct CDR3 sequences, roughly 25% seen only once; the top ten take approximately 3%. The same data also contributed to another study, on T cells expressing NK-cell markers. From that study: Scientists made TCR beta cDNA using 5'RACE template switching with UMIs.

This sample comprised CD4+ T cells sorted from PBMCs, obtained roughly 12 days after vaccination. These receptors were collected from a man between 50 and 59 years old who received an inactivated influenza vaccine.

In this sample, this clonotype turned up many times. The rearrangement links TRBV7-2 to TRBJ2-1, with D perhaps TRBD1 (5 bases). Germline V gene lookup returns CDR1 SGHTA and CDR2 FQGNSA. This CDR3 has 14 residues. V was trimmed by 1 base and J by 5 bases, leaving 9 bases between them. Here the CDR3 reads CASSLGRGHNEQFF. The CDR3, as DNA: TGTGCCAGCAGCTTAGGTAGGGGCCACAATGAGCAGTTCTTC.

The sample holds many counts of this clonotype. The chain uses TRBV29-1 and TRBJ2-1; D uncertain. Looked up from germline, CDR1 is SQVTM and CDR2 is ANQGSEA. The length of the CDR3 is 16 residues. V was cut by 4 bases and J by 8 bases, with 24 bases left in between. The CDR3 here is CSVVLRGASLGYEQFF. CDR3 coding DNA: TGCAGCGTTGTCCTTCGTGGAGCCTCCTTAGGCTATGAGCAGTTCTTC.

V gene TRBV4-3 combines with J gene TRBJ2-7, with D hard to call. The CDR3 has 15 residues. V lost 1 base and J lost 0, with 10 bases in between. Germline V lookup: CDR1 LGHNA, CDR2 YSLEER. CDR3 sequence reads: CASSQVAASSYEQYF. In nucleotides, the CDR3 is TGCGCCAGCAGCCAAGTGGCGGCCAGCTCCTACGAGCAGTACTTC.

CDR3 region: CATSEYGGGGNEQFF. In nucleotides, the CDR3 is TGTGCCACCAGTGAGTACGGGGGGGGTGGCAATGAGCAGTTCTTC. The chain carries TRBV24-1 and TRBJ2-1; 8 nucleotides match TRBD2. This CDR3 region has 15 residues. The germline V gene encodes CDR1 KGHDR and CDR2 SFDVKD. Germline trimming cut 4 bases from V and 6 bases from J; bases unmatched to any gene: 7.

In its sample, this clonotype was seen a few times. A much larger clone sits a single nucleotide away, making a read error possible. The V and J genes are TRBV25-1 and TRBJ2-7; 7 bases are shared with TRBD2. CDR3 length equals 13 residues. J gave up 2 bases and V 5 bases, and 3 bases lay outside the gene matches. From germline, CDR1 is MGHDK and CDR2 SYGVNS. In DNA, the CDR3 is TGTGCCAGCAGTACGCGGGGGACCTACGAGCAGTACTTC. Protein: CASSTRGTYEQYF.

The chain has TRBV12-3 or TRBV12-4 and TRBJ2-3; D is perhaps TRBD1 (6 bases). CDR3 size: 13 residues. With 6 bases removed from V and 8 bases from J, the gap between germline ends came to 15 bases. The CDR3 loop reads CASREAGESTQYF. DNA of the CDR3: TGTGCCAGCAGGGAGGCAGGGGAAAGTACGCAGTATTTT.

This clonotype was seen only a few times. The rearrangement links TRBV6-2 or TRBV6-3 to TRBJ2-7; 8 bases fit TRBD1. CDR3 length: 15 amino acids. The V segment lost 6 bases and the J segment 3 bases; nucleotides outside the gene matches: 10. Germline loops: CDR1 MNHEY, CDR2 SVGEGT. CDR3 region: CASRLTGGISYEQYF. The DNA for the CDR3 is TGTGCCAGCAGACTAACAGGGGGGATCAGCTACGAGCAGTACTTC.

This clonotype was seen a few times. CDR3 sequence (DNA): TGCAGTGCCGTGGAGGACCTTAGCAATCAGCCCCAGCATTTT. Translating it yields CSAVEDLSNQPQHF. The V and J genes are TRBV20-1 and TRBJ1-5; D not resolved. V lost 6 bases, J lost 0 bases, and 12 bases lay in between. The CDR3 sequence is 14 residues long. Germline-derived CDR1 and CDR2 are DFQATT and SNEGSKA (reference sequence).

The chain carries TRBV18 and TRBJ2-1; 13 bases map to TRBD2. CDR1 is KGHSH, CDR2 LQKENI, per germline. V lost 7 bases to trimming and J lost 9 bases; unmatched junction nucleotides: 6. CDR3 size: 14 residues. CDR3 bases: TGTGCCAGCTTACTAGCGGGAGGGTCCAGTGAGCAGTTCTTC. Translating gives CASLLAGGSSEQFF.

The chain uses TRBV28 and TRBJ2-5; no reliable D call. From germline, CDR1 is MDHEN and CDR2 SYDVKM. V was cut by 5 bases and J by 0 bases, with 4 bases left in between. CDR3 length: 12 residues. This CDR3 reads CASSGYQETQYF. In DNA form, the CDR3 reads TGTGCCAGCAGTGGGTACCAAGAGACCCAGTACTTC.

This chain uses TRBV20-1 with TRBJ2-1; 7 positions agree with TRBD2. The CDR3 runs to 12 residues. Germline lookup yields CDR1 DFQATT and CDR2 SNEGSKA (reference sequence). Germline trimming cut 6 bases from V and 4 bases from J; bases unmatched to any gene: 3. The CDR3, as DNA: TGCAGTGCAAAGCGGGGATACAATGAGCAGTTCTTC. Translating it yields CSAKRGYNEQFF.

The gene calls are TRBV12-3 or TRBV12-4 and TRBJ2-2, with no clear D. This CDR3 has 14 residues. V dropped 6 bases and J dropped 4 bases, with 12 bases sitting between them. CDR3 region: CASRRRLFTGELFF. For the CDR3, the DNA is TGTGCCAGCAGGAGGCGTCTCTTCACCGGGGAGCTGTTTTTT.

This sequence joins TRBV5-6 and TRBJ1-2, with D perhaps TRBD1 (5 bases). The V gene's germline CDR1 is SGHDT and CDR2 YYEEEE. V lost 3 bases to trimming and J lost 8 bases, with 23 bases between them. The CDR3 length is 16 residues. The CDR3 DNA reads as TGTGCCAGCAGCTCGGCAGGGCGGGCGACGATAGACGGCTACACCTTC. Its translation: CASSSAGRATIDGYTF.

This chain uses TRBV29-1 with TRBJ1-2, with TRBD1 matching over 7 bases. The germline V gene encodes CDR1 SQVTM and CDR2 ANQGSEA. J gave up 3 bases and V 6 bases, and 10 bases lay outside the gene matches. The CDR3 runs 14 residues. CDR3 in amino acids: CSVDQTGWDYGYTF. CDR3 nucleotides: TGCAGCGTGGACCAGACAGGGTGGGACTATGGCTACACCTTC.

In its sample, this clonotype was seen a few times. The V and J genes are TRBV10-3 and TRBJ2-5, with D possibly TRBD1 on 7 matching bases. This CDR3 spans 12 amino acids. Germline V lookup: CDR1 ENHRY, CDR2 SYGVKD. The V gene lost 6 bases and the J gene lost 5 bases, with 10 bases spanning the gap. The CDR3 DNA reads as TGTGCCATCAGCCCAGGGGGGGAGACCCAGTACTTC. Translating it yields CAISPGGETQYF.

This sequence joins TRBV4-1 and TRBJ2-2, with 7 bases identical to TRBD2. Trimming removed 2 bases from V and 4 bases from J; junction bases left unmatched: 4. The CDR3 extends over 15 amino acids. Germline V gene data show CDR1 as MGHRA and CDR2 as YSYEKL. For the CDR3, the DNA is TGCGCCAGCAGCCAATGGGGGAGGGGCACCGGGGAGCTGTTTTTT. It encodes CASSQWGRGTGELFF.

This sequence joins TRBV6-1 and TRBJ1-2; 10 positions match TRBD1. The CDR3 sequence is 14 residues long. Germline CDR1 MNHNS, CDR2 SASEGT. J gave up 4 bases and V 6 bases, and 5 bases lay outside the gene matches. The DNA of the CDR3 is TGTGCCAGCAGAAGGGACAGGGGATCCTATGGCTACACCTTC. Protein product: CASRRDRGSYGYTF.

The chain recombines TRBV15 with TRBJ2-7; D remains unclear. The CDR3 runs 15 residues. Germline CDR1 and CDR2: LNHNV and YYDKDF (reference sequence). The germline V and J ends were trimmed by 0 bases and 1 base, with 10 bases remaining between them. The CDR3 reads CATSRDQWGSYEQYF. Written as DNA, the CDR3 is TGTGCCACCAGCAGAGATCAGTGGGGTTCCTACGAGCAGTACTTC.

The J gene is TRBJ2-1, the V gene TRBV11-2; D is possibly TRBD2 (5 bases). From germline, CDR1 is SGHAT and CDR2 FQNNGV. Trimming removed 0 bases from V and 10 bases from J, with 7 bases in between. This CDR3 has 12 residues. The CDR3 loop is CASSLERGEQFF. The DNA of the CDR3 is TGTGCCAGCAGCTTAGAACGGGGAGAGCAGTTCTTC.

The rearrangement joins TRBV19 to TRBJ2-5, with 8 bases lining up with TRBD2. The CDR3 consists of 16 residues. In germline, CDR1 is LNHDA, CDR2 SQIVND (reference sequence). The ends lost 7 bases at V and 4 bases at J; junction bases unmatched: 14. The CDR3 here is CASTRTSFRVGETQYF. CDR3 DNA: TGTGCCAGTACTCGGACTAGCTTCCGGGTTGGAGAGACCCAGTACTTC.

This clonotype was seen just once. The rearrangement uses TRBV4-3 and TRBJ1-2; 7 bases align to TRBD1. Germline values: CDR1 LGHNA, CDR2 YSLEER. The CDR3 has 16 amino acids. With V trimmed by 1 base and J by 4 bases, 9 bases remained unmatched. The CDR3 loop reads CASSQVTGATGYGYTF. CDR3 nucleotide sequence: TGCGCCAGCAGCCAAGTAACAGGGGCCACCGGCTATGGCTACACCTTC.

In its sample, this clonotype was seen a few times. This rearrangement joins TRBV5-1 to TRBJ2-3, with D tentatively TRBD2 (5 bases). Germline V CDR1 and CDR2: SGHRS, YFSETQ. V gave up 6 bases and J gave up 0 bases, with 14 bases separating them. The CDR3 extends over 15 amino acids. The CDR3 here is CASIKRNSSTDTQYF. The CDR3 DNA sequence: TGCGCCAGCATTAAGCGGAACTCAAGCACAGATACGCAGTATTTT. Drawing the rest from reference TRBV5-1 and TRBJ2-3, the complete variable domain is KAGVTQTPRYLIKTRGQQVTLSCSPISGHRSVSWYQQTPGQGLQFLFEYFSETQRNKGNFPGRFSGRQFSNSRSEMNVSTLELGDSALYLCASIKRNSSTDTQYFGPGTRLTVL.

This clonotype was observed many times. The chain employs TRBV7-2 and TRBJ2-1; TRBD2 matches at 9 bases. V was pared by 4 bases and J by 2 bases, with 6 bases of the junction left unmatched. Germline CDR1 reads SGHTA; CDR2 reads FQGNSA. The CDR3 spans 16 residues. CDR3 in amino acids: CASSSRRGRAYNEQFF. CDR3 bases: TGTGCCAGCAGCTCCCGGCGCGGGAGGGCCTACAATGAGCAGTTCTTC. Drawing the rest from reference TRBV7-2 and TRBJ2-1, the complete variable domain is GAGVSQSPSNKVTEKGKDVELRCDPISGHTALYWYRQSLGQGLEFLIYFQGNSAPDKSGLPSDRFSAERTGGSVSTLTIQRTQQEDSAVYLCASSSRRGRAYNEQFFGPGTRLTVL.

The gene calls are TRBV5-1 and TRBJ2-2; D is unclear. In germline, CDR1 is SGHRS, CDR2 YFSETQ. The CDR3 consists of 15 residues. V was trimmed by 0 bases and J by 6 bases, leaving 12 bases between them. The CDR3 region is CASSLGPIDSGELFF. The CDR3 DNA follows: TGCGCCAGCAGCTTGGGCCCTATTGATTCCGGGGAGCTGTTTTTT.

This clonotype has just a few counts. The rearrangement joins TRBV20-1 to TRBJ2-5; 7 nucleotides align to TRBD2. Germline assignment: CDR1 DFQATT and CDR2 SNEGSKA (reference sequence). V shed 0 bases, J shed 1 base, and the junction held 14 bases outside the gene matches. This CDR3 has 18 residues. The CDR3, as DNA: TGCAGTGCTAGAGATGGATCCGGGACTATAGCCCTCCAAGAGACCCAGTACTTC. This encodes CSARDGSGTIALQETQYF.

The chain recombines TRBV7-6 with TRBJ2-3; TRBD2 matches at 13 bases. The length of the CDR3 is 15 residues. J gave up 11 bases and V 5 bases, and 10 bases lay outside the gene matches. Germline loops: CDR1 SGHVS, CDR2 FNYEAQ. The CDR3 loop is CASSGRTSGGAVQYF. For the CDR3, the DNA is TGTGCCAGCAGCGGACGAACTAGCGGGGGGGCGGTGCAGTATTTT.

V is TRBV6-2 or TRBV6-3 and J is TRBJ2-7; 14 bases are a match to TRBD2. Germline V gene data show CDR1 as MNHEY and CDR2 as SVGEGT. This CDR3 has 15 amino acids. V was pared by 6 bases and J by 6 bases, with 7 bases of the junction left unmatched. The CDR3 reads CASRNGGLAGAEQYF. The CDR3 nucleotides read TGTGCCAGCAGAAATGGGGGACTAGCGGGAGCCGAGCAGTACTTC.

The gene calls are TRBV21-1 and TRBJ1-6; the table's D call TRBD1 went unverified against the DNA. TRBV21-1 is shown as a pseudogene. This CDR3 is built from 16 residues. DNA for the CDR3: TGTGCCAGCAGCAAACCCCCGGGACAGGGGAATTCACCCCTCCACTTT. Its translation: CASSKPPGQGNSPLHF.

This clonotype appeared many times. This chain connects TRBV3-1 to TRBJ2-1; 9 positions match TRBD1. V shed 5 bases, J shed 7 bases, and the junction held 3 bases outside the gene matches. CDR3 length equals 13 residues. Germline-derived CDR1 and CDR2 are LGHDT and YNNKEL (reference sequence). The CDR3 nucleotides are TGTGCCAGCAGCTTCGGACAGGGGAATGAGCAGTTCTTC. Its protein is CASSFGQGNEQFF.